The following is a T cell receptor beta chain sequence with its context. As processed by the authors: Counts of nucleated cells, estimated from reference gene primer amplification, were obtained. Some clones are missing from TCRdb's copy, which holds only in-frame ones; the method was immunoSEQ multiplex PCR. V and J calls plus clone size are reproduced from that table; the DNA served to infer D and trimming. The sample holds approximately 150,000 clones; more than 80% are singletons and the top ten take roughly 4.9%. The data were obtained in a study of blood T cell repertoires in COVID-19. Study-wide background: Spain, Italy and the United States supplied samples that represented acute and convalescent COVID-19. PBMCs, B-cell-depleted T cells, or T cells were the source of the cDNA or gDNA that made up the material.

The sequencing input was peripheral blood. This TCR was recovered from a human donor in a cohort sampled during active COVID-19.

CDR3: CASTPIAGDAYEQYF. CDR3 nucleotides: TGTGCCAGCACCCCTATAGCGGGTGACGCCTACGAGCAGTACTTC. J is TRBJ2-7 and V is TRBV7-2; 7 bases line up with TRBD2. This CDR3 spans 15 amino acids. Germline lookup yields CDR1 SGHTA and CDR2 FQGNSA. The junction had 11 bases not matched to a gene; V was cut back by 7 bases and J by 2 bases.